This T cell receptor (beta chain) stems from a study of CD8 T cells in Susac syndrome. The germline CDR1 and CDR2 sequences are SGHDN and FVKESK. V shed 8 bases and J 5 bases; nucleotides not matched to a gene: 16. The CDR3 has 16 amino acids. Random-hexamer reverse transcription was applied to roughly 0.5 to 1 ug RNA. TCR beta CDR3 was amplified by immunoSEQ covering 54 Vbeta and 13 Jbeta. TCRdb used MiXCR to reprocess the immunoSEQ multiplex PCR reads, holding one entry per CDR3 protein. Here the sample spans 150,000 to 200,000 distinct CDR3 sequences, roughly 92% being singletons. The clonotype originates from a human donor with multiple sclerosis. The chain combines TRBV14 with TRBJ2-3, with TRBD2 identical over 7 bases. Material: CD4+ T cells from PBMCs. DNA for the CDR3: TGTGCCAGCTTCCATTTATCGGCGGGAGCAAAAGATACGCAGTATTTT. Protein sequence: CASFHLSAGAKDTQYF. Full variable domain (remainder filled in from reference TRBV14 and TRBJ2-3): EAGVTQFPSHSVIEKGQTVTLRCDPISGHDNLYWYRRVMGKEIKFLLHFVKESKQDESGMPNNRFLAERTGGTYSTLKVQPAELEDSGVYFCASFHLSAGAKDTQYFGPGTRLTVL.